This T cell receptor beta chain was documented in a study of beta chain features in type 1 diabetes. For the study at large: Cell yields, age and gender were similar between patients and healthy donors.

Broader study findings: For Type 1 diabetes patients, all four CD4+ subsets carried TCRB CDR3s that were moderately but significantly shorter. In these data, an HLA type influence on TCRB rearrangement remained unresolved.

The investigators reverse transcribed all of the isolated RNA, so they sequenced expressed TCRB transcripts. TCRdb's copy holds only in-frame clones and misses some; the assay was immunoSEQ multiplex PCR. The table shows about 220,000 clones, with approximately 10% occurring only once. Per germline, CDR1 MNHNS and CDR2 SASEGT. This CDR3 has 15 residues. Trimming cost V 6 bases and J 3 bases; bases outside gene matches: 9. On average, the one heparinised blood draw given by each donor was approximately 100 mL. This clone was observed a few times. Its antigen remains unidentified. This receptor was obtained from a man aged 18 to 35 in good health. Sequencing was carried out using central memory CD4+ T cells from blood. This sequence joins TRBV6-1 and TRBJ2-7, with 9 bases lining up with TRBD2. Here the CDR3 reads CASRVTWTSDYEQYF. In nucleotides, the CDR3 is TGTGCCAGCAGAGTCACGTGGACTAGCGACTACGAGCAGTACTTC.